These T cell receptor beta chains were read from a single sample in a study of blood T cell repertoires in COVID-19. The method was immunoSEQ multiplex PCR; TCRdb's version includes in-frame clones alone and lacks a portion of them. The repertoire holds approximately 350,000 clones, roughly 90% seen once, with over 1% in the top ten. The sequencing input was peripheral blood. Every receptor here comes from a man in his forties with acute or convalescent COVID-19. CDR3s include the opening cysteine and the closing phenylalanine or tryptophan. D genes are given only for firm matches. Rows may omit the clone size; those that give it use once, few, many or a size class.

CDR3 length: 12
D gene: .
J gene: TRBJ2-7
V gene: TRBV27
clone size: .
CDR3 protein: CASSLGQGKQYF
CDR3 DNA: TGTGCCAGCAGTTTAGGGCAGGGCAAGCAGTACTTC

CDR3 length: 17
D gene: TRBD1
J gene: TRBJ2-2
V gene: TRBV9
clone size: .
CDR3 protein: CASSVLPQGDRDGELFF
CDR3 DNA: TGTGCCAGCAGCGTCCTTCCCCAGGGGGATAGGGACGGGGAGCTGTTTTTT

CDR3 length: 15
D gene: .
J gene: TRBJ2-5
V gene: TRBV28
clone size: .
CDR3 protein: CASSYRTPAQETQYF
CDR3 DNA: TGTGCCAGCAGCTATAGGACACCTGCACAAGAGACCCAGTACTTC

CDR3 length: 15
D gene: .
J gene: TRBJ2-7
V gene: TRBV18
clone size: .
CDR3 protein: CASSPGGPNSYEQYF
CDR3 DNA: TGTGCCAGCTCACCCGGGGGTCCGAACTCCTACGAGCAGTACTTC

CDR3 length: 19
D gene: TRBD1
J gene: TRBJ2-1
V gene: TRBV11-3
clone size: .
CDR3 protein: CASSHPRTGPRSSYNEQFF
CDR3 DNA: TGTGCCAGCAGCCACCCCCGGACAGGGCCAAGGAGCTCCTACAATGAGCAGTTCTTC

CDR3 length: 15
D gene: .
J gene: TRBJ1-5
V gene: TRBV28
clone size: once
CDR3 protein: CASRGQSLVWQPQHF
CDR3 DNA: TGTGCCAGCAGAGGACAGTCCCTAGTCTGGCAGCCCCAGCATTTT

CDR3 length: 12
D gene: .
J gene: TRBJ1-2
V gene: TRBV10-3
clone size: .
CDR3 protein: CAISNGDYGYTF
CDR3 DNA: TGTGCCATCAGCAACGGAGACTATGGCTACACCTTC

CDR3 length: 16
D gene: TRBD1
J gene: TRBJ2-2
V gene: TRBV5-1
clone size: .
CDR3 protein: CASSVGNRGNTGELFF
CDR3 DNA: TGCGCCAGCAGCGTAGGGAACAGGGGCAACACCGGGGAGCTGTTTTTT

CDR3 length: 14
D gene: .
J gene: TRBJ2-7
V gene: TRBV4-2
clone size: .
CDR3 protein: CASSQGLGSYEQYF
CDR3 DNA: TGTGCCAGCAGCCAAGGACTAGGCTCCTACGAGCAGTACTTC

CDR3 length: 14
D gene: .
J gene: TRBJ2-1
V gene: TRBV7-2
clone size: .
CDR3 protein: CASSLLGLYNEQFF
CDR3 DNA: TGTGCCAGCAGCTTACTGGGACTCTACAATGAGCAGTTCTTC

CDR3 length: 13
D gene: .
J gene: TRBJ1-1
V gene: TRBV9
clone size: .
CDR3 protein: CASSGGQNTEAFF
CDR3 DNA: TGTGCCAGCAGCGGGGGACAGAACACTGAAGCTTTCTTT

CDR3 length: 11
D gene: .
J gene: TRBJ1-1
V gene: TRBV28
clone size: .
CDR3 protein: CACEENTEAFF
CDR3 DNA: TGTGCCTGCGAGGAAAACACTGAAGCTTTCTTT

CDR3 length: 13
D gene: .
J gene: TRBJ1-5
V gene: TRBV19
clone size: once
CDR3 protein: CASSKQAVGPQHF
CDR3 DNA: TGTGCCAGTAGTAAACAGGCCGTAGGGCCCCAGCATTTT

CDR3 length: 15
D gene: .
J gene: TRBJ1-1
V gene: TRBV5-1
clone size: .
CDR3 protein: CASSSRTTGSVRAFF
CDR3 DNA: TGCGCCAGCAGCTCCCGTACTACAGGGTCCGTCCGAGCTTTCTTT

CDR3 length: 14
D gene: TRBD1
J gene: TRBJ2-7
V gene: TRBV6-5
clone size: .
CDR3 protein: CASSPRTGRSGGYF
CDR3 DNA: TGTGCCAGCAGTCCCCGGACAGGGAGGAGTGGAGGGTACTTC

CDR3 length: 15
D gene: TRBD1
J gene: TRBJ2-5
V gene: TRBV6-5
clone size: once
CDR3 protein: CASSYLRQGRETQYF
CDR3 DNA: TGTGCCAGCAGTTATCTCAGACAGGGGAGGGAGACCCAGTACTTC

CDR3 length: 12
D gene: TRBD1
J gene: TRBJ1-1
V gene: TRBV7-9
clone size: .
CDR3 protein: CASSYGQGLAFF
CDR3 DNA: TGTGCCAGCAGTTATGGACAGGGATTGGCTTTCTTT

CDR3 length: 15
D gene: .
J gene: TRBJ2-1
V gene: TRBV4-2
clone size: .
CDR3 protein: CASSRDYRSYNEQFF
CDR3 DNA: TGTGCCAGCAGCCGAGACTACCGCTCCTACAATGAGCAGTTCTTC

CDR3 length: 13
D gene: .
J gene: TRBJ1-5
V gene: TRBV2
clone size: once
CDR3 protein: CASGIQGSQPQHF
CDR3 DNA: TGTGCCAGCGGGATACAGGGAAGTCAGCCCCAGCATTTT

CDR3 length: 13
D gene: .
J gene: TRBJ1-2
V gene: TRBV29-1
clone size: .
CDR3 protein: CSVATGRSRGYTF
CDR3 DNA: TGCAGCGTTGCTACAGGGCGGTCGCGCGGCTACACCTTC

CDR3 length: 16
D gene: TRBD1
J gene: TRBJ2-3
V gene: TRBV9
clone size: .
CDR3 protein: CASSLPLGQGEDTQYF
CDR3 DNA: TGTGCCAGCAGCCTACCCCTGGGACAGGGAGAGGATACGCAGTATTTT

CDR3 length: 15
D gene: .
J gene: TRBJ1-5
V gene: TRBV27
clone size: .
CDR3 protein: CASSFRGYGNQPQHF
CDR3 DNA: TGTGCCAGCAGTTTTCGGGGATATGGCAATCAGCCCCAGCATTTT

CDR3 length: 14
D gene: .
J gene: TRBJ1-4
V gene: TRBV19
clone size: .
CDR3 protein: CASSPRGEEEKLFF
CDR3 DNA: TGTGCCAGTAGTCCGAGAGGGGAGGAGGAAAAACTGTTTTTT

CDR3 length: 12
D gene: TRBD1
J gene: TRBJ1-2
V gene: TRBV28
clone size: .
CDR3 protein: CASSPGQGGYTF
CDR3 DNA: TGTGCCAGCAGCCCCGGACAGGGCGGCTACACCTTC

CDR3 length: 13
D gene: .
J gene: TRBJ1-1
V gene: TRBV4-2
clone size: .
CDR3 protein: CASSPPGSTEAFF
CDR3 DNA: TGTGCCAGCAGCCCTCCGGGAAGCACTGAAGCTTTCTTT

CDR3 length: 16
D gene: TRBD2
J gene: TRBJ2-1
V gene: TRBV5-1
clone size: .
CDR3 protein: CASSKGGSGRYNEQFF
CDR3 DNA: TGCGCCAGCAGCAAGGGGGGTAGCGGGAGGTACAATGAGCAGTTCTTC

CDR3 length: 13
D gene: .
J gene: TRBJ1-1
V gene: TRBV7-3
clone size: .
CDR3 protein: CASSRQPNTEAFF
CDR3 DNA: TGTGCCAGCAGTCGACAGCCGAACACTGAAGCTTTCTTT

CDR3 length: 15
D gene: TRBD2
J gene: TRBJ2-3
V gene: TRBV5-4
clone size: .
CDR3 protein: CASNRGLVRTDTQYF
CDR3 DNA: TGTGCCAGCAATAGGGGACTAGTTCGGACAGATACGCAGTATTTT

CDR3 length: 15
D gene: TRBD2
J gene: TRBJ2-1
V gene: TRBV28
clone size: .
CDR3 protein: CASSLWPSGSYEQFF
CDR3 DNA: TGTGCCAGCAGTTTATGGCCTAGCGGGAGCTATGAGCAGTTCTTC

CDR3 length: 11
D gene: .
J gene: TRBJ1-4
V gene: TRBV14
clone size: .
CDR3 protein: CASRQSEKLFF
CDR3 DNA: TGTGCCAGCAGGCAGTCCGAAAAACTGTTTTTT

CDR3 length: 12
D gene: .
J gene: TRBJ1-4
V gene: TRBV28
clone size: .
CDR3 protein: CASTTGTEKLFF
CDR3 DNA: TGTGCCAGCACGACAGGAACTGAAAAACTGTTTTTT

CDR3 length: 14
D gene: .
J gene: TRBJ1-5
V gene: TRBV6-2/TRBV6-3
clone size: .
CDR3 protein: CASSVGRGNQPQHF
CDR3 DNA: TGTGCCAGCAGCGTAGGTCGGGGAAATCAGCCCCAGCATTTT

CDR3 length: 16
D gene: .
J gene: TRBJ2-6
V gene: TRBV29-1
clone size: .
CDR3 protein: CSALTDKSSGANVLTF
CDR3 DNA: TGCAGCGCTCTGACAGACAAAAGCTCTGGGGCCAACGTCCTGACTTTC

CDR3 length: 14
D gene: TRBD1
J gene: TRBJ2-2
V gene: TRBV9
clone size: .
CDR3 protein: CASSALTGFSELFF
CDR3 DNA: TGTGCCAGCAGCGCGTTGACAGGGTTTTCGGAGCTGTTTTTT

CDR3 length: 17
D gene: .
J gene: TRBJ1-1
V gene: TRBV4-1
clone size: .
CDR3 protein: CASSQPHRARMNTEAFF
CDR3 DNA: TGCGCCAGCAGCCAGCCCCACAGGGCCAGGATGAACACTGAAGCTTTCTTT

CDR3 length: 15
D gene: .
J gene: TRBJ2-3
V gene: TRBV6-1
clone size: few
CDR3 protein: CASSEAASGADTQYF
CDR3 DNA: TGTGCCAGCAGTGAAGCGGCGAGCGGTGCAGATACGCAGTATTTT

CDR3 length: 14
D gene: .
J gene: TRBJ2-7
V gene: TRBV2
clone size: .
CDR3 protein: CASSEPPGSYEQYF
CDR3 DNA: TGTGCCAGCAGTGAACCTCCAGGGTCCTACGAGCAGTACTTC

CDR3 length: 15
D gene: .
J gene: TRBJ2-1
V gene: TRBV28
clone size: .
CDR3 protein: CASTSRTRNYNEQFF
CDR3 DNA: TGTGCCAGCACCTCCAGGACTCGTAATTACAATGAGCAGTTCTTC

CDR3 length: 13
D gene: .
J gene: TRBJ1-4
V gene: TRBV10-1
clone size: .
CDR3 protein: CASMIGYNEKLFF
CDR3 DNA: TGCGCCAGCATGATCGGTTATAATGAAAAACTGTTTTTT

CDR3 length: 15
D gene: .
J gene: TRBJ1-5
V gene: TRBV6-1
clone size: .
CDR3 protein: CASSEGLGQNQPQHF
CDR3 DNA: TGTGCCAGCAGTGAAGGGCTAGGACAGAATCAGCCCCAGCATTTT

CDR3 length: 14
D gene: .
J gene: TRBJ2-7
V gene: TRBV11-2
clone size: .
CDR3 protein: CASSADGGLDEQYF
CDR3 DNA: TGTGCCAGCAGCGCCGACGGGGGATTGGATGAGCAGTACTTC

CDR3 length: 14
D gene: TRBD2
J gene: TRBJ2-1
V gene: TRBV24-1
clone size: .
CDR3 protein: CATRTSDNYNEQFF
CDR3 DNA: TGTGCCACCAGAACTAGCGATAACTACAATGAGCAGTTCTTC

CDR3 length: 16
D gene: TRBD1
J gene: TRBJ1-5
V gene: TRBV10-3
clone size: few
CDR3 protein: CATTESSGGSNQPQHF
CDR3 DNA: TGTGCCACCACGGAATCGTCAGGGGGCTCTAATCAGCCCCAGCATTTT

CDR3 length: 15
D gene: TRBD1
J gene: TRBJ2-2
V gene: TRBV5-1
clone size: .
CDR3 protein: CASSGGTGSPGELFF
CDR3 DNA: TGCGCCAGCAGCGGCGGGACAGGGAGTCCGGGGGAGCTGTTTTTT